One sample yielded the 13 T cell receptor beta chains listed below, sequenced in a study of graft-versus-host responses after intestinal transplantation. Their antigens remain unidentified. Method: immunoSEQ multiplex PCR; TCRdb's copy keeps in-frame clones and lacks some. The sample yields more than 60,000 clones, around 90% seen once. The sequencing used unstimulated CD8+ T cells sorted from spleen or lymph node cells, collected before intestinal transplant. The receptor set was obtained from a human donor who received an intestinal transplant.

This clone came up once. This rearrangement joins TRBV9 to TRBJ1-1; TRBD1 matches 7 bases. The V gene end was trimmed by 4 bases and the J gene end by 6 bases; junction bases not matched to a gene: 6. CDR1 and CDR2 from the germline V gene are SGDLS and YYNGEE. CDR3 length equals 13 residues. The CDR3 DNA sequence: TGTGCCAGCAGCCCAGGGACAGTTCCTGAAGCTTTCTTT. It specifies CASSPGTVPEAFF.

The chain links TRBV29-1 to TRBJ2-7; 10 positions match TRBD1. There are 15 residues in the CDR3. Trimming took 2 bases from V and 3 from J; bases not matched to a gene: 7. The V gene's germline CDR1 is SQVTM and CDR2 ANQGSEA. CDR3 DNA: TGCAGCGTTGAAATGGGGACAGGGGACAACTACGAGCAGTACTTC. Protein sequence: CSVEMGTGDNYEQYF.

This chain connects TRBV2 to TRBJ2-5; TRBD1 matches at 7 bases. This CDR3 is 12 amino acids long. CDR1 SNHLY and CDR2 FYNNEI come from the germline V gene. The V segment lost 6 bases and the J segment 3 bases; nucleotides outside the gene matches: 1. CDR3 loop: CASRGTEETQYF. In DNA, the CDR3 is TGTGCCAGCAGGGGGACAGAAGAGACCCAGTACTTC.

V and J are TRBV25-1 and TRBJ1-5; D is uncertain. Trimming removed 8 bases at V and 3 bases at J, with 5 bases between. Germline V gene lookup returns CDR1 MGHDK and CDR2 SYGVNS. CDR3 length: 11 amino acids. CDR3 nucleotides: TGTGCCAGCGGCTCCAATCAGCCCCAGCATTTT. This codes for CASGSNQPQHF.

This clone was seen only once. J is TRBJ1-4 and V is TRBV9; 7 positions agree with TRBD1. The germline CDR1 and CDR2 sequences are SGDLS and YYNGEE. This CDR3 has 15 amino acids. With V trimmed by 1 base and J by 1 base, 1 base remained unmatched. DNA of the CDR3: TGTGCCAGCAGCGTAAACAGGGGAACTAATGAAAAACTGTTTTTT. Translated, it gives CASSVNRGTNEKLFF.

V gene TRBV2 combines with J gene TRBJ2-3; D is possibly TRBD2 (6 bases). Trimming cost V 8 bases and J 1 base, with 10 bases left between them. This CDR3 region has 13 residues. The germline V gene has CDR1 SNHLY and CDR2 FYNNEI. In DNA form, the CDR3 reads TGTGCCAGCTGGCCTAGCGGCACAGATACGCAGTATTTT. It encodes CASWPSGTDTQYF. Full variable domain (rest looked up from reference TRBV2 and TRBJ2-3): EPEVTQTPSHQVTQMGQEVILRCVPISNHLYFYWYRQILGQKVEFLVSFYNNEISEKSEIFDDQFSVERPDGSNFTLKIRSTKLEDSAMYFCASWPSGTDTQYFGPGTRLTVL.

Only a few counts were recorded for this clone. The chain uses TRBV9 and TRBJ2-7; D is perhaps TRBD1 (5 bases). The CDR3 consists of 12 residues. V lost 3 bases and J 4 bases, leaving 8 bases between the germline ends. CDR1 and CDR2 from the germline V gene are SGDLS and YYNGEE. CDR3 sequence: CASSGQNYEQYF. The CDR3 DNA follows: TGTGCCAGCAGCGGACAGAATTACGAGCAGTACTTC.

This clone has a handful of counts. For the CDR3, the DNA is TGTGCCAGCAGCCAAGCCACAGGGGTTAGCACTGAAGCTTTCTTT. Translating gives CASSQATGVSTEAFF. The gene calls are TRBV4-2 and TRBJ1-1; TRBD1 agrees at 7 bases. V shed 1 base, J shed 4 bases, and the junction held 6 bases outside the gene matches. This CDR3 spans 15 amino acids. Germline CDR1 and CDR2: LGHNA and YNFKEQ.

This rearrangement joins TRBV27 to TRBJ1-1; possibly TRBD1 for D (5 bases). CDR1 and CDR2 from the germline V gene are MNHEY and SMNVEV (reference sequence). The CDR3 has 15 amino acids. V lost 7 bases and J lost 0, with 15 bases in between. CDR3 DNA: TGTGCCAGCACCCCCGGGGGGTATATGAACACTGAAGCTTTCTTT. It specifies CASTPGGYMNTEAFF.

The CDR3 region is CASSGGNTIYF. In DNA form, the CDR3 reads TGTGCCAGCAGCGGGGGAAACACCATATATTTT. The V call is TRBV6-5, the J call TRBJ1-3, with no clear D. Germline V gene data show CDR1 as MNHEY and CDR2 as SVGAGI. The germline V and J ends were trimmed by 6 bases and 4 bases, with 4 bases remaining between them. The CDR3 extends over 11 amino acids.

The V and J genes are TRBV9 and TRBJ2-3; 10 positions agree with TRBD1. Germline V lookup: CDR1 SGDLS, CDR2 YYNGEE. V lost 4 bases and J lost 3; bases outside the gene matches: 8. The CDR3 is made up of 16 amino acids. Here the CDR3 DNA reads TGTGCCAGCAGCTCCAATCCGGGACAGGGGACAGATACGCAGTATTTT. Protein sequence: CASSSNPGQGTDTQYF.

The chain couples TRBV4-1 to TRBJ1-6, with TRBD1 matching over 7 bases. CDR1 and CDR2 from the germline V gene are MGHRA and YSYEKL. This CDR3 spans 15 amino acids. V dropped 4 bases and J dropped 4; count of bases not matched to a gene: 4. The CDR3 region is CASSPMTGYNSPLHF. Written as DNA, the CDR3 is TGCGCCAGCAGCCCTATGACAGGGTATAATTCACCCCTCCACTTT.

The CDR3 nucleotides are TGTGCCACCTCAGCGGGGAGGGGGGTCAATGAGCAGTTCTTC. Translated: CATSAGRGVNEQFF. V and J are TRBV10-3 and TRBJ2-1; tentative D call: TRBD2 (7 bases). CDR1 ENHRY and CDR2 SYGVKD come from the germline V gene. V lost 10 bases and J 6 bases, leaving 19 bases between the germline ends. The CDR3 loop spans 14 amino acids.